This TCR beta chain was obtained from a study of blood T cell repertoires in COVID-19. Turning to the study itself: Samples of COVID-19 (acute and convalescent) were obtained from the United States, Italy and Spain. PBMCs, B-cell-depleted T cells, or T cells provided the cDNA or gDNA that made up the material.

Some clones are missing from TCRdb's copy, which holds only in-frame ones; the method was immunoSEQ multiplex PCR. The table lists 130,000 or so clones, roughly four fifths of them singletons. V trimming: 2 bases; J trimming: 8 bases; junction bases outside the gene matches: 13. CDR3 length: 17 residues. Germline CDR1 reads SGHRS; CDR2 reads YFSETQ. What was sequenced was peripheral blood. The chain recombines TRBV5-1 with TRBJ2-2, with TRBD1 matching 9 bases. The source is a human donor in a cohort sampled during active COVID-19. The CDR3 loop reads CASSFDPGQGLRGELFF. Written as DNA, the CDR3 is TGCGCCAGCAGCTTCGACCCGGGACAGGGACTTCGAGGGGAGCTGTTTTTT.